Listed below are T cell receptor beta chains from one sample, sequenced in a study of identical twins. TCRdb re-analysed the 5' RACE reads in MiXCR, keeping a single row per CDR3 protein. The table records over 200,000 distinct CDR3 sequences, approximately 7.1% of them present only once. The data were also submitted as part of a second study, on T cells expressing NK-cell markers.

Sequenced material: CD8+ T cells sorted from blood. The origin of the receptors is a woman aged 18-29 years in good health. Both conserved end residues are trimmed from each CDR3. Fields, in order: CDR3 length, V gene, J gene, CDR3 protein.

len: 13; v_gene: TRBV9; j_gene: TRBJ2-3; CDR3aa: ASNNGGSVADTQY
len: 14; v_gene: TRBV27; j_gene: TRBJ2-5; CDR3aa: ASSLLGQGIAETQY
len: 15; v_gene: TRBV9; j_gene: TRBJ1-2; CDR3aa: ASSAPIEDRSRGGYT
len: 10; v_gene: TRBV7-9; j_gene: TRBJ1-1; CDR3aa: ASSPRRTEAF
len: 13; v_gene: TRBV2; j_gene: TRBJ1-5; CDR3aa: ASSEERYSNQPQH
len: 9; v_gene: TRBV7-2; j_gene: TRBJ2-7; CDR3aa: ASRFSDQQY
len: 9; v_gene: TRBV11-2; j_gene: TRBJ2-1; CDR3aa: ASSLGIEQF
len: 13; v_gene: TRBV5-6; j_gene: TRBJ1-6; CDR3aa: ASSLARAPNSPLH
len: 10; v_gene: TRBV7-9; j_gene: TRBJ2-7; CDR3aa: ASSLESDEQY
len: 14; v_gene: TRBV20-1; j_gene: TRBJ2-3; CDR3aa: SARGGLAGAGDTQY
len: 12; v_gene: TRBV20-1; j_gene: TRBJ1-2; CDR3aa: SARTPGTNYGYT
len: 18; v_gene: TRBV9; j_gene: TRBJ2-6; CDR3aa: ASSVDPPGASIYGANVLT
len: 11; v_gene: TRBV30; j_gene: TRBJ2-1; CDR3aa: AWILAGGNEQF
len: 12; v_gene: TRBV15; j_gene: TRBJ2-2; CDR3aa: ATNSRQNTGELF
len: 13; v_gene: TRBV5-1; j_gene: TRBJ1-5; CDR3aa: ASRPTGYSNQPQH